The 28 T cell receptor beta chains below come from one sample, sequenced in a study of vaccination and CD4 T cells after COVID-19. Oncomine TCR Beta short-read sequencing was applied to DNA from cultured CD4+ T cells. TCRdb re-analysed the PCR reads in MiXCR, keeping a single row per CDR3 protein. Here the sample spans over 3,500 distinct CDR3 sequences, around two thirds being singletons. These TCRs are of unknown antigen specificity. Treatment defined: approximately nine-day PBMC culture with coronavirus spike peptide pools or control peptides (ViraFEST assay). The sample was CD4+ T cells from blood, cultured in vitro. All receptors come from a human donor who had recovered from COVID-19.

V usage is TRBV30 and J usage is TRBJ2-3; 9 bases align to TRBD1. V lost 0 bases, J lost 3 bases, and 4 bases stayed unmatched. The germline V gene has CDR1 GTSNPN and CDR2 SVGIG (reference sequence). CDR3 length: 15 amino acids. CDR3 loop: CAWSVQGALTDTQYF. The DNA for the CDR3 is TGTGCCTGGAGTGTACAGGGGGCACTGACAGATACGCAGTATTTT.

The rearrangement links TRBV6-1 to TRBJ1-1; weak D call: TRBD1 (6 bases). There are 13 residues in the CDR3. V was shortened by 10 bases and J by 2 bases, with 14 bases between the two germline ends. Germline-derived CDR1 and CDR2 are MNHNS and SASEGT. CDR3 coding DNA: TGTGCCACCACTATGACAGGAAACACTGAAGCTTTCTTT. It codes for CATTMTGNTEAFF.

The chain couples TRBV5-4 to TRBJ1-1; D gene uncertain. Germline V gives CDR1 SGHNT, CDR2 YYREEE (reference sequence). V lost 0 bases and J lost 2, with 8 bases in between. The CDR3 extends over 14 amino acids. The CDR3 sequence: CASSLGRINTEAFF. CDR3 nucleotide sequence: TGTGCCAGCAGCTTGGGGCGGATCAACACTGAAGCTTTCTTT.

The genes are TRBV7-3 and TRBJ2-2, with 10 bases lining up with TRBD2. CDR3 length: 16 residues. The trim removed 5 bases at V and 3 bases at J, leaving 6 bases unmatched. Germline V gene data show CDR1 as SGHTA and CDR2 as FQGTGA. CDR3 in DNA: TGTGCCAGCAGCGGACCTAGCGGGAGCTACACCGGGGAGCTGTTTTTT. This sequence encodes CASSGPSGSYTGELFF.

The J gene is TRBJ1-1, the V gene TRBV30; maybe TRBD1 (6 bases). The CDR3 totals 13 residues. Germline V gives CDR1 GTSNPN, CDR2 SVGIG (reference sequence). Between the trimmed V and J ends, which lost 2 bases and 1 base, there was a span of 8 bases. CDR3 protein: CAWSKQGNTEAFF. The CDR3 DNA is TGTGCCTGGAGTAAACAGGGGAACACTGAAGCTTTCTTT.

V and J are TRBV18 and TRBJ1-5, with no clear D. Germline V gives CDR1 KGHSH, CDR2 LQKENI. With 1 base removed from V and 6 bases from J, the gap between germline ends came to 10 bases. CDR3 size: 14 residues. CDR3 residues: CASSPLGLGQPQHF. DNA for the CDR3: TGTGCCAGCTCACCACTGGGGTTGGGTCAGCCCCAGCATTTT.

The chain employs TRBV10-3 and TRBJ2-7; D might be TRBD2 (7 bases). Germline lookup yields CDR1 ENHRY and CDR2 SYGVKD. CDR3 length: 13 amino acids. The V gene lost 2 bases and the J gene lost 6 bases, with 11 bases spanning the gap. The CDR3, as DNA: TGTGCCATCAGTGAGGAGGGGGAGGGCGAGCAGTACTTC. Translation: CAISEEGEGEQYF.

In DNA, the CDR3 is TGTGCCAGCAGCTACGGGACAGCCCCAGGGGTAGCCAAAAACATTCAGTACTTC. This sequence encodes CASSYGTAPGVAKNIQYF. The chain carries TRBV7-3 and TRBJ2-4; TRBD1 aligns across 7 bases. Losses at the gene ends were 4 bases for V and 0 bases for J; bases not matched to a gene: 12. CDR1 is SGHTA, CDR2 FQGTGA, per germline. CDR3 length: 18 residues.

This clonotype was seen just once. V gene TRBV7-8 combines with J gene TRBJ1-1; D is perhaps TRBD1 (5 bases). This CDR3 region has 13 residues. Deletions cut 5 bases from V and 6 bases from J, with 13 bases between. Looked up from germline, CDR1 is SGHVS and CDR2 is FQNEAQ. CDR3 bases: TGTGCCAGCAGCAGAGAGCCGACAGCTGAAGCTTTCTTT. Translation: CASSREPTAEAFF.

This clonotype is medium-sized in the sample. This sequence joins TRBV2 and TRBJ2-3, with D uncertain. CDR1 and CDR2 (germline): SNHLY, FYNNEI. There are 13 residues in the CDR3. Trimming took 8 bases from V and 5 from J, leaving 14 bases between them. The CDR3 reads CASGIFRKDTQYF. CDR3 DNA sequence: TGTGCCAGCGGCATATTTAGAAAAGATACGCAGTATTTT.

The chain joins TRBV28 to TRBJ1-5, with TRBD1 as a possible D gene (5 bases). This CDR3 has 12 amino acids. The V end was cut by 8 bases, the J end by 5 bases, with 10 bases between. CDR1 MDHEN and CDR2 SYDVKM come from the germline V gene. CDR3 in DNA: TGTGCCAGCGGGGGGGTGGATCAGCCCCAGCATTTT. Amino acids: CASGGVDQPQHF.

The J gene is TRBJ1-2, the V gene TRBV5-1; TRBD1 matches at 7 bases. The length of the CDR3 is 14 residues. Germline lookup yields CDR1 SGHRS and CDR2 YFSETQ. Unmatched junction bases numbered 3, after V lost 3 bases and J lost 1 base. The CDR3 coding sequence is TGCGCCAGCAGCTCAGGGACAGTTAACTATGGCTACACCTTC. Translated: CASSSGTVNYGYTF.

The CDR3 loop is CASSLVGGKGEQFF. The CDR3 DNA sequence: TGTGCCAGCAGCTTAGTGGGGGGAAAAGGTGAGCAGTTCTTC. The chain links TRBV7-9 to TRBJ2-1; tentative D call: TRBD2 (6 bases). Germline V gene data show CDR1 as SEHNR and CDR2 as FQNEAQ (reference sequence). This CDR3 contains 14 residues. The germline V and J ends were trimmed by 1 base and 9 bases, with 13 bases remaining between them.

CDR3 nucleotide sequence: TGTGCCACCAGTGAGGGGCGGGGGGGCCTTGGCACCGGGGAGCTGTTTTTT. The encoded protein is CATSEGRGGLGTGELFF. The gene calls are TRBV24-1 and TRBJ2-2; TRBD2 matches 9 bases. Germline-derived CDR1 and CDR2 are KGHDR and SFDVKD. Trimming at V came to 4 bases and at J to 4 bases, leaving 9 bases not matched to a gene. This CDR3 spans 17 amino acids.

This chain joins TRBV30 and TRBJ2-3; TRBD2 is a possible D gene (6 bases). In germline, CDR1 is GTSNPN, CDR2 SVGIG (reference sequence). The V end was cut by 4 bases, the J end by 2 bases, with 28 bases between. The CDR3 is 19 residues long. CDR3 loop: CAWTSHGGNSRTPTDTQYF. The CDR3 DNA follows: TGTGCCTGGACCTCCCACGGGGGAAATAGCCGCACCCCCACAGATACGCAGTATTTT.

This sequence joins TRBV5-1 and TRBJ1-1, with D unresolved. Looked up from germline, CDR1 is SGHRS and CDR2 is YFSETQ. The CDR3 has 14 residues. Trimming pared 1 base from V and 4 bases from J, leaving 11 bases between. In DNA form, the CDR3 reads TGCGCCAGCAGCTTGCTCGCAGAGGCCACTGAAGCTTTCTTT. Its protein product is CASSLLAEATEAFF.

The chain joins TRBV7-9 to TRBJ1-1; D unresolved. CDR1 and CDR2 from the germline V gene are SEHNR and FQNEAQ (reference sequence). The CDR3 is 13 amino acids. The V gene lost 5 bases and the J gene lost 0 bases, with 7 bases spanning the gap. The CDR3 loop reads CASSTGVNTEAFF. CDR3 in DNA: TGTGCCAGCAGCACGGGAGTGAACACTGAAGCTTTCTTT. Filled out from reference TRBV7-9 and TRBJ1-1, the complete variable domain reads DTGVSQNPRHKITKRGQNVTFRCDPISEHNRLYWYRQTLGQGPEFLTYFQNEAQLEKSRLLSDRFSAERPKGSFSTLEIQRTEQGDSAMYLCASSTGVNTEAFFGQGTRLTVV.

The chain joins TRBV12-3 or TRBV12-4 to TRBJ1-2, with a possible D match to TRBD1 (6 bases). The CDR3 length is 15 residues. V was cut by 5 bases and J by 4 bases, with 17 bases left in between. The CDR3 coding sequence is TGTGCCAGCAGTCTACGGACAGCGAGAGGCTATGGCTACACCTTC. Translating it yields CASSLRTARGYGYTF.

The V call is TRBV9, the J call TRBJ2-5; D possibly corresponds to TRBD1 (5 bases). The germline V gene has CDR1 SGDLS and CDR2 YYNGEE. V lost 2 bases to trimming and J lost 1 base, with 12 bases between them. CDR3 length equals 15 residues. Written as DNA, the CDR3 is TGTGCCAGCAGCGTCGAAACAGGCGCCCAAGAGACCCAGTACTTC. Protein product: CASSVETGAQETQYF.

The V and J genes are TRBV12-3 or TRBV12-4 and TRBJ1-5, with D unresolved. V shed 1 base and J shed 9 bases, with 10 bases lying between them. The CDR3 is 13 amino acids. CDR3 sequence: CASSLVGGGPQHF. The CDR3 DNA reads TGTGCCAGCAGTTTAGTAGGTGGTGGGCCCCAGCATTTT.

The rearrangement links TRBV2 to TRBJ1-4; D perhaps matches TRBD1 (5 bases). This CDR3 spans 16 amino acids. The V gene lost 4 bases and the J gene lost 8 bases, with 20 bases spanning the gap. CDR1 is SNHLY, CDR2 FYNNEI, per germline. The CDR3 DNA sequence: TGTGCCAGCAGTGCCCGTCCTTCGGGACGCGGGGAAAAACTGTTTTTT. This translates into CASSARPSGRGEKLFF.

V and J are TRBV27 and TRBJ1-5, with 8 bases aligning to TRBD1. Germline CDR1 is MNHEY and CDR2 is SMNVEV (reference sequence). There are 14 residues in the CDR3. V lost 5 bases and J lost 7; bases outside the gene matches: 7. CDR3: CASSVQGAGQPQHF. CDR3 in DNA: TGTGCCAGCAGTGTTCAGGGGGCAGGGCAGCCCCAGCATTTT.

The rearrangement links TRBV7-2 to TRBJ1-2, with 8 positions matching TRBD1. CDR3 length equals 16 residues. Per germline, CDR1 SGHTA and CDR2 FQGNSA. Trimming removed 5 bases from V and 2 bases from J; junction bases left unmatched: 10. This CDR3 is CASSLGGGTGNYGYTF. Here the CDR3 DNA reads TGTGCCAGCAGCCTGGGGGGAGGGACAGGAAACTATGGCTACACCTTC.

This clonotype was seen only a few times. This CDR3 reads CASSSGGKGREGYTF. CDR3 sequence (DNA): TGTGCCAGCAGTTCGGGTGGGAAGGGGCGCGAAGGCTACACCTTC. The chain has TRBV6-5 and TRBJ1-2, with D possibly matching TRBD1 (5 bases). V was shortened by 4 bases and J by 8 bases, with 20 bases between the two germline ends. The germline gives CDR1 MNHEY, CDR2 SVGAGI. The CDR3 runs to 15 residues.

This sequence joins TRBV6-1 and TRBJ1-5; D perhaps matches TRBD1 (5 bases). The germline V and J ends were trimmed by 7 bases and 7 bases, with 8 bases remaining between them. Germline values: CDR1 MNHNS, CDR2 SASEGT. This CDR3 has 11 amino acids. The CDR3: CASTKGQPQHF. The CDR3, as DNA: TGTGCCAGCACGAAGGGGCAGCCCCAGCATTTT.

The V gene is TRBV6-5, the J gene TRBJ2-7; no reliable D call. CDR3 size: 14 residues. Trimming removed 2 bases at V and 1 base at J, with 9 bases between. The germline V gene has CDR1 MNHEY and CDR2 SVGAGI. CDR3 coding DNA: TGTGCCAGCAGTTACCACCCGGATTCCTACGAGCAGTACTTC. Its protein product is CASSYHPDSYEQYF.

V gene TRBV12-3 or TRBV12-4 combines with J gene TRBJ2-2, with 7 bases identical to TRBD2. The CDR3 runs 13 residues. Unmatched junction bases numbered 2, after V lost 7 bases and J lost 3 bases. CDR3 amino acids: CASTSGYTGELFF. DNA of the CDR3: TGTGCCAGCACTAGCGGTTACACCGGGGAGCTGTTTTTT.

V usage is TRBV15 and J usage is TRBJ1-1; no clear D gene. Trimming removed 7 bases at V and 6 bases at J, with 21 bases between. The CDR3 totals 15 residues. Germline V gives CDR1 LNHNV, CDR2 YYDKDF (reference sequence). The CDR3 loop is CATTYDPHPGAEAFF. The DNA of the CDR3 is TGTGCCACCACCTACGATCCCCATCCCGGCGCTGAAGCTTTCTTT.